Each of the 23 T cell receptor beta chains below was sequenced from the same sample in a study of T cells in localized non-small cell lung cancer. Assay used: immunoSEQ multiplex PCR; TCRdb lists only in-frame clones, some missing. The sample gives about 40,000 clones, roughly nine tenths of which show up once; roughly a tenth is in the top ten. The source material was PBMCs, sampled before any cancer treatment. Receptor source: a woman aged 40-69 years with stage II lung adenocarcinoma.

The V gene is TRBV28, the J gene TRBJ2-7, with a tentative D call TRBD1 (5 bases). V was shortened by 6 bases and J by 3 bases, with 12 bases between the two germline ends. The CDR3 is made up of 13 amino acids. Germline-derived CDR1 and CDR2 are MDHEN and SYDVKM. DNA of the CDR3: TGTGCCAGCAGGTTAGGGGAAGACTACGAGCAGTACTTC. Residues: CASRLGEDYEQYF.

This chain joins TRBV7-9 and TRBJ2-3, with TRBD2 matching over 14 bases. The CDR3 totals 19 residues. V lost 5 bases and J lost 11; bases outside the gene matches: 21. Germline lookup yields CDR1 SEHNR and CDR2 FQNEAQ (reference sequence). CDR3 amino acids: CASSPPGRRLAGGPRGQYF. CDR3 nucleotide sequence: TGTGCCAGCAGCCCCCCGGGTCGTCGACTAGCGGGAGGGCCCCGCGGGCAGTATTTT.

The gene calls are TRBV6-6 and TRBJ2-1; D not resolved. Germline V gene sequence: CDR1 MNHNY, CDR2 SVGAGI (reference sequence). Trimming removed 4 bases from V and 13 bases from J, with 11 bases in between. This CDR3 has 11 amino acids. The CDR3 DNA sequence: TGTGCCAGCAGTTCCTACAAAGATCAGTTCTTC. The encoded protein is CASSSYKDQFF.

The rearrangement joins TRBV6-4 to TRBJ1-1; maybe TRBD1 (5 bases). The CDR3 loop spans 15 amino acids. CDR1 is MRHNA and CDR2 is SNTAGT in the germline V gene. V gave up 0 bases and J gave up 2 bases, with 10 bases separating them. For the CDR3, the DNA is TGTGCCAGCAGTGACTCGGGCGGGACTAACACTGAAGCTTTCTTT. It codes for CASSDSGGTNTEAFF.

The CDR3 loop reads CASSIGGRGGGTEAFF. The CDR3 DNA reads TGTGCCAGTAGTATAGGAGGCAGGGGAGGTGGTACTGAAGCTTTCTTT. The rearrangement links TRBV19 to TRBJ1-1; D might be TRBD1 (6 bases). V was shortened by 1 base and J by 5 bases, with 17 bases between the two germline ends. Germline values: CDR1 LNHDA, CDR2 SQIVND (reference sequence). The CDR3 extends over 16 amino acids. The variable domain in full, with the rest retrieved from reference TRBV19 and TRBJ1-1, is DGGITQSPKYLFRKEGQNVTLSCEQNLNHDAMYWYRQDPGQGLRLIYYSQIVNDFQKGDIAEGYSVSREKKESFPLTVTSAQKNPTAFYLCASSIGGRGGGTEAFFGQGTRLTVV.

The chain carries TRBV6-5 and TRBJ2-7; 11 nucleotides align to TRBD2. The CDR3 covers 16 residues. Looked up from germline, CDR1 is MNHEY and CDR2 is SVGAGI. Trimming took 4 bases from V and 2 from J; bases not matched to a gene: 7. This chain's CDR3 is CASSLFLGLAAYEQYF. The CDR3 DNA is TGTGCCAGCAGTTTGTTTCTGGGACTAGCGGCCTACGAGCAGTACTTC.

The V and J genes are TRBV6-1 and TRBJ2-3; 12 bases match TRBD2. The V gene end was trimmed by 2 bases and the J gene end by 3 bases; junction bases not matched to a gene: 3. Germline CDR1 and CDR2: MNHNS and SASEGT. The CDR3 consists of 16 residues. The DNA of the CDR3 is TGTGCCAGCAGTGAATGGCTAGCGGGAGGGACAGATACGCAGTATTTT. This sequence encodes CASSEWLAGGTDTQYF.

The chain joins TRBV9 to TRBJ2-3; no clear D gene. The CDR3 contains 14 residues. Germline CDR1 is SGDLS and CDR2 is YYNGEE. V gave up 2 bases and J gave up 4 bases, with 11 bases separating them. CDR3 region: CASSVLGSSDTQYF. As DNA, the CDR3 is TGTGCCAGCAGCGTCCTAGGCAGCTCAGATACGCAGTATTTT.

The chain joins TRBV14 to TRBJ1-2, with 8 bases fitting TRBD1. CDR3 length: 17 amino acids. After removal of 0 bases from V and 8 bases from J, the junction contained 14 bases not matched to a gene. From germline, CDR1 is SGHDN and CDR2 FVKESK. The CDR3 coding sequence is TGTGCCAGCAGCCAAGATGTGACCCGGGCAGGGGGCGTCGGCTACACCTTC. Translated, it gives CASSQDVTRAGGVGYTF. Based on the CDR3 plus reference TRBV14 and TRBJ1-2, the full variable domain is EAGVTQFPSHSVIEKGQTVTLRCDPISGHDNLYWYRRVMGKEIKFLLHFVKESKQDESGMPNNRFLAERTGGTYSTLKVQPAELEDSGVYFCASSQDVTRAGGVGYTFGSGTRLTVV.

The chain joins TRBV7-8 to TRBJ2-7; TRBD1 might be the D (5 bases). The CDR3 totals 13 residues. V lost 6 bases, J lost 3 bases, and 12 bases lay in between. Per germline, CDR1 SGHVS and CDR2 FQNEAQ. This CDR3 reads CASSRQSYYEQYF. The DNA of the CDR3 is TGTGCCAGCAGTCGACAGAGCTACTACGAGCAGTACTTC.

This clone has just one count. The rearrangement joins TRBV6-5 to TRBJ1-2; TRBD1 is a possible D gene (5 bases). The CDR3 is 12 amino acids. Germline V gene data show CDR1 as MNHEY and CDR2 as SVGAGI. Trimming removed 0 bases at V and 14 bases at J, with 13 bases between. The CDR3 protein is CASSYSQGSPTF. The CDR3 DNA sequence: TGTGCCAGCAGTTACTCGCAGGGTAGTCCGACCTTC.

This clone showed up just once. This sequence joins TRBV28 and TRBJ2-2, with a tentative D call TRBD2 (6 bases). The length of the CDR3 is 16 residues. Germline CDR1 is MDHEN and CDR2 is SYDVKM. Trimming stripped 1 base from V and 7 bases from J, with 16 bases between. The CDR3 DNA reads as TGTGCCAGCAGTTTATACGCGGGATTCCTCATCGGGGAGCTGTTTTTT. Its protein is CASSLYAGFLIGELFF.

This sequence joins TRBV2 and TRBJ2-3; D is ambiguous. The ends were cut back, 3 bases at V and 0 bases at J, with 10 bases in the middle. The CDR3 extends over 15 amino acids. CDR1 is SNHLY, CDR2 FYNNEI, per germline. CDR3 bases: TGTGCCAGCAGTGAGAGGAGCGCCAGCACAGATACGCAGTATTTT. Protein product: CASSERSASTDTQYF.

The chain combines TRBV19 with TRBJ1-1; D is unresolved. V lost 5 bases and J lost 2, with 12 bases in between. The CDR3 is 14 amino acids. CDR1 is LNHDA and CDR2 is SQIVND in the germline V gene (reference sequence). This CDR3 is CASSPGPPNTEAFF. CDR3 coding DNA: TGTGCCAGTAGTCCGGGTCCTCCTAACACTGAAGCTTTCTTT. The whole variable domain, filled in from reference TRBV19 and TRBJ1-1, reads DGGITQSPKYLFRKEGQNVTLSCEQNLNHDAMYWYRQDPGQGLRLIYYSQIVNDFQKGDIAEGYSVSREKKESFPLTVTSAQKNPTAFYLCASSPGPPNTEAFFGQGTRLTVV.

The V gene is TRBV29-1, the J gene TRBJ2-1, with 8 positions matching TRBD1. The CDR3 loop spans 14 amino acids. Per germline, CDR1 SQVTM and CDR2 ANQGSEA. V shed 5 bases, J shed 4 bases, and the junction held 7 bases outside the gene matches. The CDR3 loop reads CSVSRGQGYNEQFF. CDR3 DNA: TGCAGCGTTTCCAGAGGACAGGGATACAATGAGCAGTTCTTC.

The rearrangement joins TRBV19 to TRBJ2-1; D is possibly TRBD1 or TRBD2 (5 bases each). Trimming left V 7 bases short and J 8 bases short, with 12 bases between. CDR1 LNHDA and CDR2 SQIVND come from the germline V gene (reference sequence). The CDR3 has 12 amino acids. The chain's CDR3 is CASNGRDDEQFF. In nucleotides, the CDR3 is TGTGCCAGTAACGGAAGGGACGATGAGCAGTTCTTC.

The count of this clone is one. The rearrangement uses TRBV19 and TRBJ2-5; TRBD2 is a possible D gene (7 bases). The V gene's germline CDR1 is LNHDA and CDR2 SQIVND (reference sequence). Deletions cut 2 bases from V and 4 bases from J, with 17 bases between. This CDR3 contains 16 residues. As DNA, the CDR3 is TGTGCCAGTAGTATATGGCGGGCAGGGGAGGGAGAGACCCAGTACTTC. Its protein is CASSIWRAGEGETQYF.

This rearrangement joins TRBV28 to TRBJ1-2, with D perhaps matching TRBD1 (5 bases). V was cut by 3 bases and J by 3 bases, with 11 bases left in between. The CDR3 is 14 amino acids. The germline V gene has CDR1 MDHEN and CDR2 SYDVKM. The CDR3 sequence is CASSFAGPDYGYTF. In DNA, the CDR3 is TGTGCCAGCAGTTTCGCGGGGCCCGACTATGGCTACACCTTC.

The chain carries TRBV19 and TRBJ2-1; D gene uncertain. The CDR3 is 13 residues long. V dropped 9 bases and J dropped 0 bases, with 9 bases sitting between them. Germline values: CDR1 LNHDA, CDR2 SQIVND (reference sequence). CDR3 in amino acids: CASRAYSYNEQFF. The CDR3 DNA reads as TGTGCCAGCCGGGCGTACTCCTACAATGAGCAGTTCTTC.

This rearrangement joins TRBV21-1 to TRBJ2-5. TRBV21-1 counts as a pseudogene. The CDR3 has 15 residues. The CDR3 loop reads CASSFSPTYQETQYF. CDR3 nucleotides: TGTGCCAGCAGCTTCTCACCCACGTACCAAGAGACCCAGTACTTC.

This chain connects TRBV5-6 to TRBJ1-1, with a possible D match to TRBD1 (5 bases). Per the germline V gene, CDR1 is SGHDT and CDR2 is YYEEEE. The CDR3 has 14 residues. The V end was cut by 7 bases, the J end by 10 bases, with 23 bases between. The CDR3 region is CASRPTNLGDGAFF. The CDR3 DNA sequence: TGTGCCAGCCGACCGACTAATCTGGGGGATGGAGCTTTCTTT.

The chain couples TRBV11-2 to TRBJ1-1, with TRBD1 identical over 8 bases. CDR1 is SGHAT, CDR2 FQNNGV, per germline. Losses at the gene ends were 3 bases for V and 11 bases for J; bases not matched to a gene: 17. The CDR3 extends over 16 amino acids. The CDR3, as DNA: TGTGCCAGCAGCTTTACAGGGGGGTCGGCCCCGACAATCGCTTTCTTT. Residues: CASSFTGGSAPTIAFF.

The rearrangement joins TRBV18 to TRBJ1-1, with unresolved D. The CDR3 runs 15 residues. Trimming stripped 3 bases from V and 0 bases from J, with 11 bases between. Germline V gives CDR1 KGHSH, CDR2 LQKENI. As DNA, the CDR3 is TGTGCCAGCTCACCCCTCGGGGATGTGAACACTGAAGCTTTCTTT. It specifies CASSPLGDVNTEAFF.